The source of this TCR beta chain is a study of shared clonotypes between healthy human individuals. Per the germline V gene, CDR1 is SGHTA and CDR2 is FQGNSA. The ends were cut back, 2 bases at V and 2 bases at J, with 10 bases in the middle. This CDR3 comprises 14 residues. A word on this clone: Antigen specificity is unknown.

Study-wide points: Having only a few donors restricted how much genetic and exposure-history diversity was captured.

Replicate PCRs from sorted subsets contained around 200 ng DNA, which is around 30,000 T cell genomes. Libraries were prepared by immunoSEQ multiplex PCR; TCRdb keeps only in-frame clonotypes and omits some of them. The sample has millions of clones, about 92% seen once. The chain recombines TRBV7-2 with TRBJ2-7; D gene unclear. What was sequenced was naive CD4+ T cells from PBMCs. The subset here: CD45RA+ positively selected. The TCR sequence derives from a man between 18 and 35 years old in good health. Some clones in this sample may be carry-over from other donors' samples. Here the CDR3 reads CASSLFGTPYEQYF. The CDR3 DNA reads TGTGCCAGCAGCTTATTCGGCACCCCCTACGAGCAGTACTTC.